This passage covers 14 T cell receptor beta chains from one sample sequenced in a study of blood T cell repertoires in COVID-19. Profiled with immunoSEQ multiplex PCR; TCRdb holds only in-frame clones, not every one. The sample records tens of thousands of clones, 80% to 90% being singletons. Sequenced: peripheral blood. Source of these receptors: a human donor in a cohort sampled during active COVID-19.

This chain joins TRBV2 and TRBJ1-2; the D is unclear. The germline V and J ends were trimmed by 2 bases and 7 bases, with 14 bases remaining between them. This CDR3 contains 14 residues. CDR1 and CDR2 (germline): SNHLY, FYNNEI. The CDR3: CASSEIMESVGYTF. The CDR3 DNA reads TGTGCCAGCAGTGAAATTATGGAGTCGGTTGGCTACACCTTC.

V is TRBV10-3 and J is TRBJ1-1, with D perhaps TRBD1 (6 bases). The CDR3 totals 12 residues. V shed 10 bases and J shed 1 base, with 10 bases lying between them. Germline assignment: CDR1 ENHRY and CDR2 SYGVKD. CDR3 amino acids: CATATGNTEAFF. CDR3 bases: TGTGCCACAGCGACAGGGAACACTGAAGCTTTCTTT.

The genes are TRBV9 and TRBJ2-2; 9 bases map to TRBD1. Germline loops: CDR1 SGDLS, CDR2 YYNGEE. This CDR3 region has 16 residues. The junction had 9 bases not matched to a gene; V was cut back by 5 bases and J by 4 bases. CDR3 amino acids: CASSTPGQGPTGELFF. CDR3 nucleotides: TGTGCCAGCAGTACACCGGGACAGGGACCCACCGGGGAGCTGTTTTTT.

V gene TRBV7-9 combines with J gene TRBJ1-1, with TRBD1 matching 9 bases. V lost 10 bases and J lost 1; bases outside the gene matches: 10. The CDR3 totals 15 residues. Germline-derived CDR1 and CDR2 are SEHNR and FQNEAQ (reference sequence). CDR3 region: CATPGQGFRNTEAFF. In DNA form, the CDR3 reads TGTGCCACCCCGGGACAGGGTTTTCGGAACACTGAAGCTTTCTTT.

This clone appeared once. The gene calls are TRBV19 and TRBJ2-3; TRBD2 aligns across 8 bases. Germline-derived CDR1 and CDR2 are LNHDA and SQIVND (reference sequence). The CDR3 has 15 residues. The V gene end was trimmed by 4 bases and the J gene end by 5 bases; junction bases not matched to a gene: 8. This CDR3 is CASSSGHGGEDTQYF. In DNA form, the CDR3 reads TGTGCCAGTAGTAGCGGACACGGGGGGGAAGATACGCAGTATTTT.

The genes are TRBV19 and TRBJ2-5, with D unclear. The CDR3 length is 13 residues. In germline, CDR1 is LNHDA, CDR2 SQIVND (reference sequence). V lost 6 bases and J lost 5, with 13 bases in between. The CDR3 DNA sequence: TGTGCCAGTAGCCCCGGTTTTGAGGAGACCCAGTACTTC. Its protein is CASSPGFEETQYF.

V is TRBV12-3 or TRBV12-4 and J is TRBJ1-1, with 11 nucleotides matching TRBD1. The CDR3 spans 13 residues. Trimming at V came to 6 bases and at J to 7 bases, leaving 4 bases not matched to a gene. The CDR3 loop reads CASRPGQGVEAFF. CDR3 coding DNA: TGTGCCAGCAGACCGGGACAGGGGGTTGAAGCTTTCTTT.

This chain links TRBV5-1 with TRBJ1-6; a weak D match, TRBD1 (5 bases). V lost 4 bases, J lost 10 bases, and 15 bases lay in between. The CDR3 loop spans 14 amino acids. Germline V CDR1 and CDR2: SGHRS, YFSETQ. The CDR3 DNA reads TGCGCCAGCAGCCCCCAGGCAGGGAACTCACCCCTCCACTTT. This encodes CASSPQAGNSPLHF. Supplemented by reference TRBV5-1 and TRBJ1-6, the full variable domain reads KAGVTQTPRYLIKTRGQQVTLSCSPISGHRSVSWYQQTPGQGLQFLFEYFSETQRNKGNFPGRFSGRQFSNSRSEMNVSTLELGDSALYLCASSPQAGNSPLHFGNGTRLTVT.

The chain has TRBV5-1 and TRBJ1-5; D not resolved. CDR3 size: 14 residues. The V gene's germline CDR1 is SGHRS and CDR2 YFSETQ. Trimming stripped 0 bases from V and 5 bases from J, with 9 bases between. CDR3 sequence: CASSLDNRDQPQHF. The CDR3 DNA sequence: TGCGCCAGCAGCTTGGATAATAGAGATCAGCCCCAGCATTTT.

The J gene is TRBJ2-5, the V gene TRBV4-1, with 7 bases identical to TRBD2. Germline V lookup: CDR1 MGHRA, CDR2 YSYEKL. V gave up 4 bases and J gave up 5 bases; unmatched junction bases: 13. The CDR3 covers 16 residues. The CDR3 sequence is CASSLEPGAGWETQYF. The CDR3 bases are TGCGCCAGCAGCCTAGAGCCGGGAGCGGGGTGGGAGACCCAGTACTTC.

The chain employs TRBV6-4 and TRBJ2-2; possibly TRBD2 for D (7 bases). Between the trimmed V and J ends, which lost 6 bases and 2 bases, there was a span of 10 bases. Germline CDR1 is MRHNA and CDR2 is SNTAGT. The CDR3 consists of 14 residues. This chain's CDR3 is CASRRGHNTGELFF. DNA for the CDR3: TGTGCCAGCAGGCGGGGGCATAACACCGGGGAGCTGTTTTTT.

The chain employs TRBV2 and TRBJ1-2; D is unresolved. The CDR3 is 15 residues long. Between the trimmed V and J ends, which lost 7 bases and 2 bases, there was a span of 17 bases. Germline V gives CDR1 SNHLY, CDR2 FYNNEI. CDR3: CASTLWTQANYGYTF. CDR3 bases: TGTGCCAGCACCCTTTGGACTCAGGCGAACTATGGCTACACCTTC.

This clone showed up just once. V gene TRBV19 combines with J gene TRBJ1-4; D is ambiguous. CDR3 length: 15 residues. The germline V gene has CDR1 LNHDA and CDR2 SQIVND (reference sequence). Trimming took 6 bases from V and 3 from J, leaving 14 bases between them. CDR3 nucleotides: TGTGCCAGTAGAAGCGTTTTTATTCCTAATGAAAAACTGTTTTTT. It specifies CASRSVFIPNEKLFF.

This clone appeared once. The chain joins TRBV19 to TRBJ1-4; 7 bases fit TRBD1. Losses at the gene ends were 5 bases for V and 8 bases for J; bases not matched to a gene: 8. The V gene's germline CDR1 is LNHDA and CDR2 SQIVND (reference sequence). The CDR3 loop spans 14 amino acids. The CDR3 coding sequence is TGTGCCAGTAGTCGGGGACAGTTGGTGGAAAAACTGTTTTTT. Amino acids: CASSRGQLVEKLFF.